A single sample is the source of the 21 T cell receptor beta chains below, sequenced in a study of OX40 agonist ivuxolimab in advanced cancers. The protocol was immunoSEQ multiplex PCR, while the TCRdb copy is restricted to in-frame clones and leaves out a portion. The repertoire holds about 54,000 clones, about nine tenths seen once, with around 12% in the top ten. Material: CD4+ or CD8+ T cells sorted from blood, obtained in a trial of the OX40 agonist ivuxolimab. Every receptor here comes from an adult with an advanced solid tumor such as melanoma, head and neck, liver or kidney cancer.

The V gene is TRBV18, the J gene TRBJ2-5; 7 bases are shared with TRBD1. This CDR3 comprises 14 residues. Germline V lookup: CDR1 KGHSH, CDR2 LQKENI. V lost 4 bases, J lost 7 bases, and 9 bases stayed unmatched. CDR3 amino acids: CASSHGDRDGTQYF. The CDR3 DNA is TGTGCCAGCTCACATGGCGACAGGGATGGGACCCAGTACTTC.

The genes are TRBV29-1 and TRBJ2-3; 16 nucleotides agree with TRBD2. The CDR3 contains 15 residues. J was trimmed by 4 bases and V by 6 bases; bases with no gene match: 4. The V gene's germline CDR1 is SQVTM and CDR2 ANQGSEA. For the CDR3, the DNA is TGCAGCGTCCAGGGACTAGCGGGGGGGCCAGATACGCAGTATTTT. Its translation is CSVQGLAGGPDTQYF.

Here the CDR3 DNA reads TGCGCCAGCAGCCTACAAAGCGCAGATACGCAGTATTTT. Its protein is CASSLQSADTQYF. The chain recombines TRBV5-1 with TRBJ2-3; D unresolved. Germline CDR1 SGHRS, CDR2 YFSETQ. V lost 4 bases, J lost 4 bases, and 10 bases lay in between. This CDR3 has 13 amino acids.

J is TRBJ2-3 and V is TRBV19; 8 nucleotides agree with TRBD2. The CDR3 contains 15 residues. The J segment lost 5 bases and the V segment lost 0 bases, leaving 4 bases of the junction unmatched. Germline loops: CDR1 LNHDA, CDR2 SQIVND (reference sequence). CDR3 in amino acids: CASSIDSGDQDTQYF. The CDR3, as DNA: TGTGCCAGTAGTATAGATAGCGGGGATCAAGATACGCAGTATTTT.

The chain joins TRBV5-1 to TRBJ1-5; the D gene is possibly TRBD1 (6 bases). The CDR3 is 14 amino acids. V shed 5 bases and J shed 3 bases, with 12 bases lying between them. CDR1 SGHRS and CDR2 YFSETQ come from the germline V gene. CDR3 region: CASSSGDLNQPQHF. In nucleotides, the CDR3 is TGCGCCAGCAGTTCAGGGGACCTCAATCAGCCCCAGCATTTT.

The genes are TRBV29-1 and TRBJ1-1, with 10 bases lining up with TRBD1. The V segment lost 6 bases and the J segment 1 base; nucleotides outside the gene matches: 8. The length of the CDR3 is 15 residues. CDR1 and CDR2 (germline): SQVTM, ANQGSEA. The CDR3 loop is CSVGGQGGWNTEAFF. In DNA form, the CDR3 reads TGCAGCGTAGGAGGACAGGGGGGTTGGAACACTGAAGCTTTCTTT.

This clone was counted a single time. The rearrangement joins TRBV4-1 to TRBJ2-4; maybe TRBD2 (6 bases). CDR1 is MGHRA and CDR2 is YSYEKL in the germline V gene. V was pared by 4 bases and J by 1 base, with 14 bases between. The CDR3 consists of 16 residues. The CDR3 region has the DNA TGCGCCAGCAGCCTACTTAGCGGTGGGGCCAAAAACATTCAGTACTTC. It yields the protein CASSLLSGGAKNIQYF.

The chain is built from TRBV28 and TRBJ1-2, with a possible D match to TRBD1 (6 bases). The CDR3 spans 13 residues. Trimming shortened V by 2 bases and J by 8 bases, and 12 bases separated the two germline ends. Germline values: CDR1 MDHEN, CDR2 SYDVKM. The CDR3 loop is CASSLIGGQGYTF. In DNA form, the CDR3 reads TGTGCCAGCAGTTTAATAGGGGGTCAAGGCTACACCTTC.

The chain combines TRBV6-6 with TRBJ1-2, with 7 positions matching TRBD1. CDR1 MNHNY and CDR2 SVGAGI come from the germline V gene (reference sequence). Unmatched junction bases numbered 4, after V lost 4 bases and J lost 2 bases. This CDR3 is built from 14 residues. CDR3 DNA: TGTGCCAGCAGTTCGAGGGGGCTGAACTATGGCTACACCTTC. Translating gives CASSSRGLNYGYTF.

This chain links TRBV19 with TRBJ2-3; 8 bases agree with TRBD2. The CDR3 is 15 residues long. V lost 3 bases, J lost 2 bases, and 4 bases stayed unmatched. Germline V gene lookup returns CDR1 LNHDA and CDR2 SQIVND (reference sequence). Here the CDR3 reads CASSISGAPTDTQYF. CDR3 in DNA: TGTGCCAGTAGTATTAGCGGGGCCCCCACAGATACGCAGTATTTT.

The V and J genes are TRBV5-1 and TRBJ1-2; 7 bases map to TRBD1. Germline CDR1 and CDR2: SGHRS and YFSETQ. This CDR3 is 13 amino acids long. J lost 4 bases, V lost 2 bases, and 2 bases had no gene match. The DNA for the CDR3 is TGCGCCAGCAGCTTTTCAGGGGGCTATGGCTACACCTTC. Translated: CASSFSGGYGYTF.

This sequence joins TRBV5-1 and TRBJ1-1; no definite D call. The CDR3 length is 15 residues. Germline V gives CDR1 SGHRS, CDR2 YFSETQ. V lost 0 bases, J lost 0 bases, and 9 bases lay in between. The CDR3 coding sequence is TGCGCCAGCAGCTTGGGGCACTACATGAACACTGAAGCTTTCTTT. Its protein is CASSLGHYMNTEAFF.

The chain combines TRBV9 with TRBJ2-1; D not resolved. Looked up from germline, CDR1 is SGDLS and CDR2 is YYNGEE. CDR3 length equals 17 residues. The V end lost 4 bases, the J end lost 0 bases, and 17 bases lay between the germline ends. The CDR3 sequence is CASSPSLVLSSYNEQFF. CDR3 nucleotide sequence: TGTGCCAGCAGCCCCTCTTTAGTGCTAAGCTCCTACAATGAGCAGTTCTTC.

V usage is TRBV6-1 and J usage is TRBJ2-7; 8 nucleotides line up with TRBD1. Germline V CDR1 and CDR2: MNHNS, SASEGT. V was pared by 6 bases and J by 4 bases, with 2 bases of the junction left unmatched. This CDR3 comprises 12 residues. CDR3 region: CASRGTGYEQYF. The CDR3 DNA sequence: TGTGCCAGCAGGGGGACAGGTTACGAGCAGTACTTC.

CDR3 region: CTSSQDPTSGTQSSYNEQFF. The CDR3 nucleotides read TGCACCAGCAGCCAAGATCCCACTTCCGGGACTCAGAGCTCCTACAATGAGCAGTTCTTC. The gene calls are TRBV1 and TRBJ2-1; TRBD2 reflects the table's D call only, with no check against the DNA. TRBV1 constitutes a pseudogene. The CDR3 loop spans 20 amino acids.

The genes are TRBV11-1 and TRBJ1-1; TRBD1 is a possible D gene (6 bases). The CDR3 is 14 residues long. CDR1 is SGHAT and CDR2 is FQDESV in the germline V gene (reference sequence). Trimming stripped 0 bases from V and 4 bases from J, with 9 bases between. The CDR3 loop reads CASSLARGSTEAFF. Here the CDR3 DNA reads TGTGCCAGCAGCTTAGCCAGGGGAAGCACTGAAGCTTTCTTT.

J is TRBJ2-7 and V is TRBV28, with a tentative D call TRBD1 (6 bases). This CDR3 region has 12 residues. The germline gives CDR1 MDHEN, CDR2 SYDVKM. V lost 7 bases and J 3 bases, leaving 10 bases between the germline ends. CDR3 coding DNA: TGTGCCAGCATGGACAGTTACTACGAGCAGTACTTC. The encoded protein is CASMDSYYEQYF.

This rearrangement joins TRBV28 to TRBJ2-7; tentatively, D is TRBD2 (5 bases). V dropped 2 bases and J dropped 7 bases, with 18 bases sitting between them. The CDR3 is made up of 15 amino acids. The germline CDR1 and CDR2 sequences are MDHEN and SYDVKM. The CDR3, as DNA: TGTGCCAGCAGTTTAACACGACGCCAGAGAGGGGAGCAGTACTTC. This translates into CASSLTRRQRGEQYF.

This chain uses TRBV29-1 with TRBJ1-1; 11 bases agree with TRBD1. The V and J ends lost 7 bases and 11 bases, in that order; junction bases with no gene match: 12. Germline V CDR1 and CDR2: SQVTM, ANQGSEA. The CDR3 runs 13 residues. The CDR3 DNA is TGCAGCGCTCGGGACAGGGGGGCTGATTGGGCTTTCTTT. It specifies CSARDRGADWAFF.

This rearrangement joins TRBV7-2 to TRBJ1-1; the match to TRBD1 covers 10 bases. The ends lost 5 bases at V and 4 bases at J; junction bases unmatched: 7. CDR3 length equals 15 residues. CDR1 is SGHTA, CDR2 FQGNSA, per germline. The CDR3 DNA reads TGTGCCAGCAGCCCCGGGACAGGGGATGGCACTGAAGCTTTCTTT. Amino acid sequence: CASSPGTGDGTEAFF.

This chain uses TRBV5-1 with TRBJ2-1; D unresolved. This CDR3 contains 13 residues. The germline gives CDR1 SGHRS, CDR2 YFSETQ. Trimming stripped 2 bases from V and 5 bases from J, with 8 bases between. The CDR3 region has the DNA TGCGCCAGCAGCTTAAGCCTTAACAATGAGCAGTTCTTC. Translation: CASSLSLNNEQFF.